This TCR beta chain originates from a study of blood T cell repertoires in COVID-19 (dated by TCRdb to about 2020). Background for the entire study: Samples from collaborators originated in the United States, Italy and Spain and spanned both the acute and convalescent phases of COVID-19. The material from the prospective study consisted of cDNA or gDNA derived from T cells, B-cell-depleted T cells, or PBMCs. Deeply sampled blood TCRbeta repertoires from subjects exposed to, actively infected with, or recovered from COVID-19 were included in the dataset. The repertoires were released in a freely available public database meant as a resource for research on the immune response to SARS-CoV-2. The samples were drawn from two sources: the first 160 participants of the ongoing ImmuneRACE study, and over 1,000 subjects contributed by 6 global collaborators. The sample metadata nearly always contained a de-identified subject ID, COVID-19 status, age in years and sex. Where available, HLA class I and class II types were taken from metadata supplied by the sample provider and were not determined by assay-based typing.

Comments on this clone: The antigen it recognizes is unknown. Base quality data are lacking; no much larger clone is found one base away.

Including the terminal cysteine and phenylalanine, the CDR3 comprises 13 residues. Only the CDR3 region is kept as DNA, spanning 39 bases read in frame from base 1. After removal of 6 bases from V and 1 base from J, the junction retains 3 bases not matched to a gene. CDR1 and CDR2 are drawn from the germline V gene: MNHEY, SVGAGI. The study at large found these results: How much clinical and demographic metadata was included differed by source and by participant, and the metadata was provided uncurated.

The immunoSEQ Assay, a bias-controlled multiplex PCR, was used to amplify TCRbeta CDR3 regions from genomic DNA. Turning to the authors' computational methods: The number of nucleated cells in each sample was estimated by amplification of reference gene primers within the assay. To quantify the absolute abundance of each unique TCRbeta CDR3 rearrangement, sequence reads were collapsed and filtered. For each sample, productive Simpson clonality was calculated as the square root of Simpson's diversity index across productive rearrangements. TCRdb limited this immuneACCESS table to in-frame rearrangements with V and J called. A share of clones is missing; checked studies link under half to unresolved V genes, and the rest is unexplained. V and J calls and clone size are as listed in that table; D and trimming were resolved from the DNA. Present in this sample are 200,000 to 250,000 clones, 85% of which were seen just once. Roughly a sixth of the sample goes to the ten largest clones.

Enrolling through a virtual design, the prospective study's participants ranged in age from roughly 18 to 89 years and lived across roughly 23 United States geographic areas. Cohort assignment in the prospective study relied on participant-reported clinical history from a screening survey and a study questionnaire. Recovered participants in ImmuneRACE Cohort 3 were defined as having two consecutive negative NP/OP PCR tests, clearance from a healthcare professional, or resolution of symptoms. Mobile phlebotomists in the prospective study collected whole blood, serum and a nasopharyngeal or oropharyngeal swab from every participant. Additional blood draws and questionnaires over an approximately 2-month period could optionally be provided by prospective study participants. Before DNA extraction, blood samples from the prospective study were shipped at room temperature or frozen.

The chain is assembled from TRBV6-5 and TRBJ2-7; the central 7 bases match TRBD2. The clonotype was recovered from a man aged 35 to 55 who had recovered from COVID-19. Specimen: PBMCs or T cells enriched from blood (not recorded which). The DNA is TGTGCCAGCAGGGCGCGGGGGTCCTACGAGCAGTACTTC. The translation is CASRARGSYEQYF.